The 24 T cell receptor beta chains in this list originate from one sample, sequenced in a study of CD8 T cells in ankylosing spondylitis. One entry per CDR3 protein results from TCRdb running MiXCR on the 5' RACE reads. The profile shows 350,000 or so distinct CDR3 sequences, 11% of them singletons. Sequenced: blood, either unsorted or a sorted T cell fraction (not recorded which). The source is a female donor with ankylosing spondylitis or in good health (not recorded which).

The V call is TRBV5-1, the J call TRBJ2-7, with a possible D match to TRBD2 (5 bases). Per germline, CDR1 SGHRS and CDR2 YFSETQ. The CDR3 consists of 18 residues. V was clipped by 0 bases and J by 0 bases, with 19 bases between them. CDR3 sequence reads: CASSLVPGTHPTSYEQYF. The CDR3 bases are TGCGCCAGCAGCTTGGTCCCGGGAACCCACCCCACCTCCTACGAGCAGTACTTC.

There are a few counts of this clonotype. The rearrangement joins TRBV28 to TRBJ2-3, with TRBD2 matching 9 bases. This CDR3 comprises 20 residues. From germline, CDR1 is MDHEN and CDR2 SYDVKM. Trimming took 3 bases from V and 2 from J; bases not matched to a gene: 18. CDR3 sequence (DNA): TGTGCCAGCAGTTTGCTCCCAGCTAGCGGGAACCTCAAATCCACAGATACGCAGTATTTT. Encoded protein: CASSLLPASGNLKSTDTQYF.

Remarks on this clonotype: This may stem from a read error, because a much larger clone lies one nucleotide away. The rearrangement links TRBV15 to TRBJ2-3; D is possibly TRBD2 (5 bases). The CDR3 is made up of 17 amino acids. Germline values: CDR1 LNHNV, CDR2 YYDKDF (reference sequence). CDR3 in amino acids: CATSRDRPGVRTNTQYF. The CDR3 region has the DNA TGTGCCACCAGCAGAGACCGGCCCGGGGTTCGCACAAATACGCAGTATTTT.

Many counts were recorded for this clonotype. V and J are TRBV20-1 and TRBJ2-5; no firm D call. The CDR3 is 12 amino acids. Germline loops: CDR1 DFQATT, CDR2 SNEGSKA (reference sequence). V was shortened by 3 bases and J by 5 bases, with 10 bases between the two germline ends. This chain's CDR3 is CSARLPAETQYF. The CDR3 nucleotides read TGCAGTGCTAGGCTTCCGGCGGAGACCCAGTACTTC.

Here the CDR3 DNA reads TGTGCCAGCAGTTTTTATCTGGGACAGGGAAAATCGGTCTACGAGCAGTACTTC. Residues: CASSFYLGQGKSVYEQYF. The genes are TRBV12-3 or TRBV12-4 and TRBJ2-7; 9 bases agree with TRBD1. The CDR3 is 18 residues long. J lost 3 bases, V lost 3 bases, and 15 bases had no gene match.

This clonotype was observed many times. The V and J genes are TRBV20-1 and TRBJ2-1; D may be TRBD1 (6 bases). The CDR3 consists of 15 residues. The germline gives CDR1 DFQATT, CDR2 SNEGSKA (reference sequence). V was clipped by 4 bases and J by 0 bases, with 13 bases between them. This CDR3 is CSANPTGGSYNEQFF. Here the CDR3 DNA reads TGCAGTGCTAACCCGACAGGAGGCTCCTACAATGAGCAGTTCTTC.

This clonotype appeared many times. CDR3 loop: CASSLGLVYDEQFF. CDR3 bases: TGCGCCAGCAGCTTGGGACTAGTATATGATGAGCAGTTCTTC. This chain connects TRBV5-1 to TRBJ2-1, with D possibly matching TRBD2 (6 bases). The V end was cut by 0 bases, the J end by 8 bases, with 12 bases between. This CDR3 spans 14 amino acids. CDR1 is SGHRS and CDR2 is YFSETQ in the germline V gene.

The V gene is TRBV27, the J gene TRBJ2-5; tentative D call: TRBD1 (6 bases). V was trimmed by 6 bases and J by 3 bases, leaving 20 bases between them. Germline CDR1 MNHEY, CDR2 SMNVEV (reference sequence). The CDR3 covers 16 residues. The DNA of the CDR3 is TGTGCCAGCAGGGGAATAGGACAGAGGGCTGAAGAGACCCAGTACTTC. Its protein product is CASRGIGQRAEETQYF.

This clonotype was recorded at least ten times. The chain employs TRBV18 and TRBJ1-2; a possible D gene is TRBD1 (5 bases). The V gene lost 4 bases and the J gene lost 4 bases, with 19 bases spanning the gap. Germline-derived CDR1 and CDR2 are KGHSH and LQKENI. The CDR3 is 16 amino acids. The CDR3 DNA reads TGTGCCAGCTCACTCCGCCTCCGGGACGGCGTCTATGGCTACACCTTC. Translating it yields CASSLRLRDGVYGYTF.

V and J are TRBV27 and TRBJ2-2; no firm D call. V shed 6 bases and J shed 1 base, with 9 bases lying between them. This CDR3 has 14 residues. Germline CDR1 reads MNHEY; CDR2 reads SMNVEV (reference sequence). This CDR3 reads CASSPSRNTGELFF. The CDR3 DNA reads as TGTGCCAGCAGCCCTTCAAGGAACACCGGGGAGCTGTTTTTT.

This clonotype came up many times. The chain carries TRBV20-1 and TRBJ2-5; D is unclear. The CDR3 covers 11 residues. Per germline, CDR1 DFQATT and CDR2 SNEGSKA (reference sequence). Trimming stripped 6 bases from V and 8 bases from J, with 13 bases between. As DNA, the CDR3 is TGCAGTGCGCTCGCAGGAGCTACCCAGTACTTC. Its translation is CSALAGATQYF.

This clonotype was counted ten times or more. The V and J genes are TRBV7-2 and TRBJ1-6, with 7 bases lining up with TRBD1. The trim removed 5 bases at V and 10 bases at J, leaving 8 bases unmatched. The germline gives CDR1 SGHTA, CDR2 FQGNSA. CDR3 length: 14 residues. Here the CDR3 reads CASSHTGEISPLHF. CDR3 DNA sequence: TGTGCCAGCAGCCACACAGGGGAGATCTCACCCCTCCACTTT.

This clonotype was observed a few times. The J gene is TRBJ2-7, the V gene TRBV10-3; TRBD1 matches at 7 bases. This CDR3 region has 13 residues. The germline gives CDR1 ENHRY, CDR2 SYGVKD. With V trimmed by 3 bases and J by 7 bases, 6 bases remained unmatched. CDR3 residues: CAISDHQDREQYF. The DNA of the CDR3 is TGTGCCATCAGTGACCACCAGGACAGGGAGCAGTACTTC.

This clonotype was counted many times. The V and J genes are TRBV28 and TRBJ2-7, with 12 bases identical to TRBD1. The CDR3 is 15 residues long. The J segment lost 4 bases and the V segment lost 6 bases, leaving 7 bases of the junction unmatched. CDR1 and CDR2 from the germline V gene are MDHEN and SYDVKM. The CDR3 region is CASRSGTGGIYEQYF. For the CDR3, the DNA is TGTGCCAGCAGATCCGGGACAGGGGGCATTTACGAGCAGTACTTC.

This clonotype was observed at least ten times. V and J are TRBV28 and TRBJ1-5; TRBD1 might be the D (5 bases). The CDR3 contains 15 residues. Germline V gene sequence: CDR1 MDHEN, CDR2 SYDVKM. V was pared by 8 bases and J by 0 bases, with 14 bases between. The CDR3: CASSAGRYSNQPQHF. CDR3 sequence (DNA): TGTGCCAGCTCGGCGGGGCGTTATAGCAATCAGCCCCAGCATTTT.

This clonotype appeared a single time. This clone may be a read error of a much larger clone one base away. This rearrangement joins TRBV11-2 to TRBJ2-3, with 9 bases fitting TRBD2. Germline V gives CDR1 SGHAT, CDR2 FQNNGV. The junction had 12 bases not matched to a gene; V was cut back by 0 bases and J by 2 bases. CDR3 size: 19 residues. The CDR3 DNA reads TGTGCCAGCAGCTTAGATGTGGTTAGCGGGAGATCAGACACAGATACGCAGTATTTT. Its protein is CASSLDVVSGRSDTDTQYF.

Only a few counts were recorded for this clonotype. The genes are TRBV5-5 and TRBJ1-5, with unresolved D. The length of the CDR3 is 14 residues. The germline V gene has CDR1 SGHKS and CDR2 YYEKEE (reference sequence). Trimming cost V 5 bases and J 0 bases, with 9 bases left between them. The CDR3 nucleotides read TGTGCCAGCAGAAAGGATAATAGCAATCAGCCCCAGCATTTT. Amino acids: CASRKDNSNQPQHF. Full variable domain (missing parts from reference TRBV5-5 and TRBJ1-5): DAGVTQSPTHLIKTRGQQVTLRCSPISGHKSVSWYQQVLGQGPQFIFQYYEKEERGRGNFPDRFSARQFPNYSSELNVNALLLGDSALYLCASRKDNSNQPQHFGDGTRLSIL.

Comments on this clonotype: A much larger clone sits a single nucleotide away, making a read error possible. CDR3 sequence: CASKHRRAGYNEQFF. The CDR3 DNA sequence: TGTGCCAGCAAGCACCGGAGGGCGGGATACAATGAGCAGTTCTTC. The rearrangement links TRBV12-3 or TRBV12-4 to TRBJ2-1; TRBD2 might be the D (6 bases). V was trimmed by 7 bases and J by 4 bases, leaving 17 bases between them. The CDR3 length is 15 residues.

J is TRBJ2-5 and V is TRBV25-1; 10 positions agree with TRBD1. With 6 bases clipped from V and 4 bases from J, the junction kept 8 bases outside the gene matches. Germline V gene data show CDR1 as MGHDK and CDR2 as SYGVNS. CDR3 length equals 15 residues. CDR3: CASRAPGTGAETQYF. The CDR3 nucleotides are TGTGCCAGCAGGGCCCCCGGGACAGGGGCAGAGACCCAGTACTTC.

This clonotype was seen many times. The chain uses TRBV20-1 and TRBJ1-5, with 8 bases matching TRBD1. Trimming at V came to 5 bases and at J to 2 bases, leaving 11 bases not matched to a gene. The CDR3 consists of 16 residues. Germline V gives CDR1 DFQATT, CDR2 SNEGSKA (reference sequence). DNA for the CDR3: TGCAGTGCTCGTCAACTGCAGGGGGCTGGCAATCAGCCCCAGCATTTT. Amino acids: CSARQLQGAGNQPQHF.

This clonotype was counted ten times or more. The rearrangement uses TRBV5-1 and TRBJ2-3; D tentatively reads TRBD1 or TRBD2 (5 bases each). The germline V gene has CDR1 SGHRS and CDR2 YFSETQ. CDR3 length equals 13 residues. Trimming pared 6 bases from V and 2 bases from J, leaving 10 bases between. CDR3 sequence: CASKVGDTDTQYF. The CDR3 region has the DNA TGCGCCAGCAAGGTGGGGGACACAGATACGCAGTATTTT.

Of note for this clonotype: Since a much larger clone is just one base distant, this may be a read error. The V gene is TRBV15, the J gene TRBJ1-3; D gene unclear. The CDR3 loop spans 11 amino acids. From germline, CDR1 is LNHNV and CDR2 YYDKDF (reference sequence). The CDR3 DNA reads TGTGCCACCCGCCTTGAAAACACCATATCTTTT. This codes for CATRLENTISF.

This clonotype was seen many times. V is TRBV5-1 and J is TRBJ2-1, with TRBD2 matching 11 bases. Germline-derived CDR1 and CDR2 are SGHRS and YFSETQ. V lost 2 bases and J lost 0; bases outside the gene matches: 7. This CDR3 is 18 amino acids long. This chain's CDR3 is CASSFPTSGDYSYNEQFF. CDR3 DNA sequence: TGCGCCAGCAGCTTTCCGACTAGCGGGGATTACTCCTACAATGAGCAGTTCTTC.

The table lists this clonotype with many counts. J is TRBJ2-2 and V is TRBV30; D remains ambiguous. This CDR3 is built from 13 residues. Germline CDR1 and CDR2: GTSNPN and SVGIG (reference sequence). V gave up 0 bases and J gave up 6 bases, with 8 bases separating them. The CDR3 here is CAWSVIGAGELFF. CDR3 DNA: TGTGCCTGGAGTGTCATTGGTGCCGGGGAGCTGTTTTTT.